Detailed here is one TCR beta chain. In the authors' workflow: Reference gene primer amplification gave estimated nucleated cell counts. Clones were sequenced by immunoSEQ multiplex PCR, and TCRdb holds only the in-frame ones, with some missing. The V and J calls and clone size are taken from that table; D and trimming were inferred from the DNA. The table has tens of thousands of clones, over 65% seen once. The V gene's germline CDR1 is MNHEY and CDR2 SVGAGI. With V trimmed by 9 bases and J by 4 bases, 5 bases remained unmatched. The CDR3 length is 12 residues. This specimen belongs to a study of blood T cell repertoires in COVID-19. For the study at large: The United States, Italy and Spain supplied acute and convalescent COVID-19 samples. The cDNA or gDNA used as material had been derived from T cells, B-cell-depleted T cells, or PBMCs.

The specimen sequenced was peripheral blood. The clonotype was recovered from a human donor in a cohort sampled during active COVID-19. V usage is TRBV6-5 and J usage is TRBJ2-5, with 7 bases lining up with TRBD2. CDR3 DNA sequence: TGTGCCAGTATGCGCGGGGGAGAGACCCAGTACTTC. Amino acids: CASMRGGETQYF.